Below, 15 T cell receptor beta chains from the same sample are listed, as sequenced in a study of cytomegalovirus exposure and HLA in healthy donors. 60 Vbeta and 13 Jbeta primers were used in PCR. Sequencing used immunoSEQ multiplex PCR; TCRdb keeps in-frame clones, though not all of them. This repertoire shows about 76,000 clones, 78% found once; its top ten account for roughly 9%. The source material was PBMCs. These receptors all stem from a woman between 40 and 50 years old in good health and CMV-seropositive.

This clone appeared once. The CDR3 here is CSALLRQEAFF. As DNA, the CDR3 is TGCAGTGCCCTATTGCGGCAGGAAGCTTTCTTT. This rearrangement joins TRBV20-1 to TRBJ1-1; D remains unclear. The CDR3 totals 11 residues. The germline V gene has CDR1 DFQATT and CDR2 SNEGSKA (reference sequence). Trimming took 6 bases from V and 8 from J, leaving 13 bases between them.

In DNA form, the CDR3 reads TGTGCCAGCAGCGGGACAGCGAACACCGGGGAGCTGTTTTTT. It translates to CASSGTANTGELFF. V and J are TRBV2 and TRBJ2-2; 7 nucleotides line up with TRBD1. The CDR3 totals 14 residues. After removal of 6 bases from V and 0 bases from J, the junction contained 1 base not matched to a gene. CDR1 and CDR2 (germline): SNHLY, FYNNEI.

J is TRBJ1-1 and V is TRBV5-6; no firm D call. The germline V gene encodes CDR1 SGHDT and CDR2 YYEEEE. V shed 0 bases and J shed 6 bases, with 12 bases lying between them. The CDR3 has 14 residues. The CDR3: CASSLGSGIAEAFF. CDR3 nucleotides: TGTGCCAGCAGCTTGGGGTCGGGGATCGCTGAAGCTTTCTTT.

V is TRBV5-1 and J is TRBJ2-2; 10 bases line up with TRBD1. Germline-derived CDR1 and CDR2 are SGHRS and YFSETQ. V was pared by 5 bases and J by 4 bases, with 2 bases of the junction left unmatched. This CDR3 comprises 14 residues. The CDR3 loop reads CASRRDRGTGELFF. In DNA form, the CDR3 reads TGCGCCAGCAGACGGGACAGGGGCACCGGGGAGCTGTTTTTT.

The J gene is TRBJ2-1, the V gene TRBV19; no definite D call. Trimming took off 5 bases at V and 0 bases at J, with 14 bases between the two ends. The CDR3 loop spans 16 amino acids. Per germline, CDR1 LNHDA and CDR2 SQIVND (reference sequence). Written as DNA, the CDR3 is TGTGCCAGTAGTTCAATAGCTGCCCTCTCCTACAATGAGCAGTTCTTC. Its translation is CASSSIAALSYNEQFF.

The chain has TRBV4-3 and TRBJ1-3; possibly TRBD1 for D (5 bases). The CDR3 sequence is 18 residues long. V lost 4 bases and J lost 0, with 19 bases in between. Germline V gene data show CDR1 as LGHNA and CDR2 as YSLEER. CDR3 nucleotide sequence: TGCGCCAGCAGCCCGACGGCTAGGGGCAGTAGCTCTGGAAACACCATATATTTT. This translates into CASSPTARGSSSGNTIYF.

The chain links TRBV28 to TRBJ2-7, with a tentative D call TRBD1 (6 bases). The V end lost 3 bases, the J end lost 2 bases, and 17 bases lay between the germline ends. Germline V lookup: CDR1 MDHEN, CDR2 SYDVKM. CDR3 length equals 16 residues. The CDR3 coding sequence is TGTGCCAGCAGTTTGCTAGGGCAGGGGTGGACCTACGAGCAGTACTTC. Translated: CASSLLGQGWTYEQYF.

The V and J genes are TRBV7-9 and TRBJ1-3, with 8 bases matching TRBD1. The germline V gene has CDR1 SEHNR and CDR2 FQNEAQ (reference sequence). V was clipped by 3 bases and J by 0 bases; unmatched bases: 4. There are 16 residues in the CDR3. This chain's CDR3 is CASSFRQGSSGNTIYF. The CDR3, as DNA: TGTGCCAGCAGCTTTCGACAGGGGAGCTCTGGAAACACCATATATTTT.

The chain couples TRBV5-1 to TRBJ1-5; the match to TRBD1 covers 11 bases. With V trimmed by 0 bases and J by 7 bases, 3 bases remained unmatched. This CDR3 is built from 15 residues. Germline CDR1 SGHRS, CDR2 YFSETQ. CDR3 DNA sequence: TGCGCCAGCAGCTTGGGGACAGGGGGCACCCAGCCCCAGCATTTT. Residues: CASSLGTGGTQPQHF. The whole variable domain, filled in from reference TRBV5-1 and TRBJ1-5, reads KAGVTQTPRYLIKTRGQQVTLSCSPISGHRSVSWYQQTPGQGLQFLFEYFSETQRNKGNFPGRFSGRQFSNSRSEMNVSTLELGDSALYLCASSLGTGGTQPQHFGDGTRLSIL.

The chain joins TRBV2 to TRBJ2-3, with D unclear. The V and J ends lost 3 bases and 4 bases respectively, with 11 bases between them. Germline assignment: CDR1 SNHLY and CDR2 FYNNEI. The CDR3 runs to 14 residues. Here the CDR3 reads CASSDVGRSDTQYF. The CDR3, as DNA: TGTGCCAGCAGTGATGTGGGCAGATCAGATACGCAGTATTTT.

The rearrangement uses TRBV6-5 and TRBJ1-1; 7 nucleotides align to TRBD1. This CDR3 comprises 15 residues. The germline CDR1 and CDR2 sequences are MNHEY and SVGAGI. Losses at the gene ends were 2 bases for V and 1 base for J; bases not matched to a gene: 4. The CDR3 sequence: CASSYRGRGNTEAFF. The CDR3 region has the DNA TGTGCCAGCAGTTACAGGGGGCGCGGGAACACTGAAGCTTTCTTT.

The V call is TRBV7-2, the J call TRBJ2-2; maybe TRBD1 (6 bases). The CDR3 has 16 residues. CDR1 is SGHTA and CDR2 is FQGNSA in the germline V gene. The V gene lost 6 bases and the J gene lost 2 bases, with 16 bases spanning the gap. The CDR3 nucleotides read TGTGCCAGCAGACTAAGTGGGGGCTTTAACACCGGGGAGCTGTTTTTT. It encodes CASRLSGGFNTGELFF. Complete variable domain (other parts from reference TRBV7-2 and TRBJ2-2): GAGVSQSPSNKVTEKGKDVELRCDPISGHTALYWYRQSLGQGLEFLIYFQGNSAPDKSGLPSDRFSAERTGGSVSTLTIQRTQQEDSAVYLCASRLSGGFNTGELFFGEGSRLTVL.

V is TRBV5-4 and J is TRBJ2-2; possibly TRBD1 for D (5 bases). Between the trimmed V and J ends, which lost 4 bases and 5 bases, there was a span of 9 bases. The germline gives CDR1 SGHNT, CDR2 YYREEE (reference sequence). This CDR3 contains 13 residues. The CDR3 loop reads CASSLRQTGELFF. The DNA of the CDR3 is TGTGCCAGCAGCCTACGACAGACCGGGGAGCTGTTTTTT.

V is TRBV28 and J is TRBJ2-7; the match to TRBD1 covers 9 bases. The V gene's germline CDR1 is MDHEN and CDR2 SYDVKM. V lost 6 bases to trimming and J lost 2 bases; unmatched junction nucleotides: 5. CDR3 length: 14 residues. CDR3 amino acids: CASRGQGTTYEQYF. The CDR3, as DNA: TGTGCCAGCAGGGGACAGGGAACAACCTACGAGCAGTACTTC.

J is TRBJ1-2 and V is TRBV6-1; TRBD1 agrees at 8 bases. CDR1 is MNHNS and CDR2 is SASEGT in the germline V gene. The CDR3 contains 13 residues. After removal of 6 bases from V and 3 bases from J, the junction contained 3 bases not matched to a gene. The CDR3 loop is CASRVQGDYGYTF. DNA of the CDR3: TGTGCCAGCAGAGTACAGGGGGACTATGGCTACACCTTC.